Included here is one T cell receptor beta chain sequence, with context. Its antigen is unknown. Base-call qualities are not available, and no considerably larger clone is one nucleotide away. The record originates from a study of cytomegalovirus exposure and HLA in healthy donors (dated by TCRdb to 2015 to 2018). Concerning the study at large: An earlier analysis of roughly 610 of the donors reported approximately 300 Gb of sequence data and some 110 million unique TCR beta sequences obtained from some 170 million T cells. HLA typing covered class I and class II loci at four-digit resolution. The genetic ancestry cluster associated with self-reported Caucasian donors included 81% of the roughly 390 genotyped donors. To decide whether each TCR beta V gene segment behaved as functional or pseudogenic, an earlier analysis of several hundred of the donors relied on high-throughput TCR beta sequencing. High-throughput TCR immunosequencing, statistical association of individual TCRs with disease status, and machine learning were combined to predict cytomegalovirus infection status. All discovery cohort repertoires had been generated on a single sequencing platform. A separate validation cohort of approximately 120 different subjects was used in addition to the roughly 670-subject first cohort. In a later genetic analysis, genome-wide SNP genotypes for 398 of the 666 donors were used, and that subset was treated as a discovery cohort. Using immunosequencing, the study profiled T cell repertoires from approximately 700 subjects and related those repertoires to cytomegalovirus serostatus. On average, approximately 250,000 unique TCR beta nucleotide sequences were sequenced per donor among more than 350 genotyped donors of the cohort, with roughly 19% of those sequences being non-productive. The study aimed to test whether cataloging public T cell receptors could reveal signatures of past pathogen exposure. In the later analysis, no new phenotypic data were used to find candidate immune exposures; instead, reliance was placed on TCR beta sequences and their occurrence across donors. Four to six DR-DQ haplotypes were handled as single units for association and clustering, since linkage in the cohort was strong. Alongside the repertoire data, information on donor age, sex, ethnicity and CMV serostatus was compiled. An early release that covered roughly 600 HLA-typed donors contained 300 to 350 gigabases of sequencing data and 75 million to 100 million unique TCR sequences. In a later analysis, previously published TCR beta repertoires from several hundred donors were re-analyzed and high-resolution HLA genotyping was added so that TCR occurrence patterns could be studied. Typing coverage varied by locus: roughly 620-640 donors for A, B, C, DRB1 and DQB1; approximately 500 for DQA1; some 610 for DPA1; roughly 470 for DPB1. The research as a whole found: When HLA alleles, especially DR and DQ, strongly co-occurred, TCR associations were difficult to assign to individual alleles. The only immune exposure information available for the cohort was CMV serostatus. A few of the identified cytomegalovirus-associated TCR beta chains were confirmed in vitro to be specific for cytomegalovirus antigens. An earlier analysis of 587 of the donors showed that most TCR beta V segments appeared in productive rearrangements either about 87% or about 30% of the time, which broadly matched IMGT annotations. Linkage disequilibrium might explain the correlated functional status among segregating V segments, but an unknown experimental factor could not be excluded. Because HLA typing was unavailable for some donors at each locus, only the typed subset was used in association tests. Cytomegalovirus status was reported to be diagnosed by the classifier with high specificity and sensitivity in both the original and validation cohorts. A later analysis found that TCR association rates varied across HLA loci, with DRB1 alleles showing the most associated TCRs and HLA-C alleles the fewest. The cohort was sequenced for TCR beta chains only, and without alpha or paired-chain data the features that could be detected were limited. Across donors, most TCR sequences were observed very rarely, whereas some public TCRs were present in many individuals. The authors suggested that the approach could potentially be extended to other disease states and immunological phenotypes. Several of the top co-occurrence clusters appeared to be linked to parvovirus B19, influenza, CMV and Epstein-Barr virus, according to a later analysis. Most CMV-associated TCR beta chains appeared to be HLA-restricted in a later analysis, and the HLA associations seemed to be driven largely by CMV exposure. Compared with the roughly 670-donor mean, donors in an Asian-associated ancestry cluster had fewer N-insertions in productive TCRs, according to a later genetic analysis. A group of highly shared sequence variants was considered likely to be a technical artifact of the sequencing pipeline. V-gene and J-gene trimming of TCR beta chains was associated with a missense DCLRE1C variant in a later genetic analysis, and the association was replicated in an independent cohort. Fewer than 20 rarely observed V segments, including chromosome 9 orphons, were excluded from the earlier analysis of a few hundred of the donors because counts were too low. The study gave a list of over 150 TCR beta chains associated with cytomegalovirus. The 87-base-pair reads could not distinguish some IMGT-functional V segments, including TRBV6-2 and TRBV6-3, so those segments were excluded. In a later analysis, HLA-associated TCR beta chains were found to be more clonally expanded and to have lower generation probabilities than equally common non-associated chains. A further reported finding was that TCR beta sequences accurately predicted the HLA-A and HLA-B alleles for most subjects in the first cohort. In a later analysis, about 16,000 TCR beta sequences were associated with specific HLA alleles at a false discovery rate of 0.05. Sequencing depth was assumed to be roughly uniform across donors in the presence/absence analyses, though that assumption may not hold.

At the junction V is shortened by 2 bases and J by 4 bases, with 8 bases in between. The CDR3 starts with the cysteine, ends with the phenylalanine, and has 13 residues. The kept DNA is CDR3 alone, 39 bases in frame from the first base. The germline V gene gives CDR1 as KGHSH and CDR2 as LQKENI. Library preparation was by the immunoSEQ multiplex PCR assay. For the multiplex PCR, a mixture combining 60 forward primers for TCR Vbeta segments and 13 reverse primers for TCR Jbeta segments was used. The CDR3 region of rearranged TCR beta genes was amplified from genomic DNA with a multiplex PCR assay. On the Illumina HiSeq System, the amplified TCR beta libraries were sequenced as 87-base-pair reads. Under the source paper's analysis protocol: A later analysis counted around 72 million unique TCR beta chains across the 640 or so repertoires, and roughly 9.9 million of these chains were shared by at least two donors. Raw reads were error-corrected and collapsed into unique sequences by a nearest-neighbor algorithm in which closely related sequences were merged to remove PCR and sequencing errors. To assign V, D and J gene segments, CDR3 sequences were aligned to IMGT reference sequences. For a sequence to be retained, a match of at least six nucleotides to both a V gene segment and a J gene segment was required. Rearrangements were classified as productive when the CDR3 lacked stop codons and remained in frame with V and J, and all other rearrangements were classified as non-productive. CDR3 was defined according to IMGT convention as the region running from the second conserved V-encoded cysteine to the conserved J-encoded phenylalanine. Sequences without an unambiguous match to a single V gene segment were excluded from the earlier analysis of several hundred of the donors. An earlier analysis of several hundred of the donors called V segments functional above 56.7% productive rearrangements and segregating when the between-donor standard deviation exceeded 5%. A statistical classification framework was built for diagnosing cytomegalovirus status from the catalog of TCR beta chain sequences. V and J gene assignment, in a later analysis, came from comparing TCR nucleotide sequences with IMGT/GENE-DB human TR gene sequences. The TCRdist pipeline was used in a later analysis to assign CDR3 sequences and most-parsimonious VDJ recombination scenarios. In a later analysis, each TCR beta chain was defined by its CDR3 amino acid sequence together with its V-gene family, and reads lacking a unique V-gene family were excluded. In a later analysis, fewer than 600 highly shared, low-generation-probability nucleotide sequences were removed to address suspected cross-contamination and a sequencing artifact. In a later analysis, a clonal expansion index was calculated for each public chain from normalized within-repertoire ranks of inferred template counts. In a later analysis, generation probabilities were computed with a VDJ recombination model fitted to out-of-frame rearrangements, and the resulting probabilities were checked against IGoR. In a later analysis, TCR-TCR, TCR-HLA and TCR-CMV co-occurrence was scored with hypergeometric tests, and a repertoire-size bias correction was applied to TCR pairs. To estimate false discovery rates, a later analysis permuted the HLA or CMV assignments 20 times. In a later analysis, co-occurring TCRs were grouped using DBSCAN, with TCRdist sequence similarity added in when clustering inside HLA-allele-positive subsets. Co-occurrence clustering excluded repertoires with fewer than 30,000 or more than 120,000 public chains, plus five with anomalous nucleotide sharing. Sourced from immuneACCESS, this table was stored by TCRdb with only in-frame sequences that have V and J called. A share of the clones is absent; for the studies checked, an unresolved V gene accounts for under half, and the remainder has no known explanation. V, J and clone size derive from that table, while D and trimming were established from the DNA sequence. In this sample the table shows about 76,000 clones, around 72% of which occur a single time. The ten largest clones capture about 16% of the sample.

In total, around 600 healthy bone marrow donors made up the cohort. At the time of sampling, every cohort member was nominally healthy, though immune exposures that went unrecorded were likely present. The donor tested CMV seropositive and was one of the 289 seropositive cohort members. A peripheral blood sample was collected from each donor, and TCR beta sequencing was performed on peripheral blood mononuclear cells. The Qiagen DNeasy Blood Extraction Kit was used to extract genomic DNA from the blood cell samples. Sequencing was carried out using PBMCs. The sequence was collected from a woman in her thirties or forties in good health and CMV-seropositive. The rearranged chain carries TRBV18 and TRBJ1-1; the best D guess is TRBD1, with 5 bases matching. The base sequence is TGTGCCAGCTCACCAGAAGGGGTCACTGAAGCTTTCTTT. Its amino acids are CASSPEGVTEAFF.